The entry below describes one T cell receptor (beta chain). What it binds is unknown. Template material for TCR beta VDJ and CDR3 profiling consisted of genomic DNA. TCRdb reprocessed the reads via MiXCR and lists one record per CDR3 protein. This sample carries about 110,000 distinct CDR3 sequences, around half of them seen once, and the ten largest clones take roughly a third. The CDR3 totals 14 residues. Germline V gives CDR1 MNHEY, CDR2 SVGEGT. Trimming removed 4 bases at V and 1 base at J, with 9 bases between. The sample comes from a study of CD8+CD57+ T cells in acquired aplastic anemia. Overall study: Sorted cells (CD4+ and CD8+) yielded DNA amounts that averaged approximately 3 ug. The average read count for CD4+ cells in healthy donors was 8.5 million to 12 million. Findings and caveats of the study: Controls did not differ significantly from patients in CD8+ Simpson's diversity. Patients and controls shared 25 to 35 CD8+ CDR3 sequences, highly expressed in patients.

The TCR comes from a human donor in good health, serving as a control. Sequenced input: sorted CD4+, CD8+, or CD8+CD57+ T cells (not recorded which) from PBMCs. The chain is built from TRBV6-2 or TRBV6-3 and TRBJ2-3; D is ambiguous. As DNA, the CDR3 is TGTGCCAGCAGTTGGATCGCAGGCACAGATACGCAGTATTTT. Translating gives CASSWIAGTDTQYF.